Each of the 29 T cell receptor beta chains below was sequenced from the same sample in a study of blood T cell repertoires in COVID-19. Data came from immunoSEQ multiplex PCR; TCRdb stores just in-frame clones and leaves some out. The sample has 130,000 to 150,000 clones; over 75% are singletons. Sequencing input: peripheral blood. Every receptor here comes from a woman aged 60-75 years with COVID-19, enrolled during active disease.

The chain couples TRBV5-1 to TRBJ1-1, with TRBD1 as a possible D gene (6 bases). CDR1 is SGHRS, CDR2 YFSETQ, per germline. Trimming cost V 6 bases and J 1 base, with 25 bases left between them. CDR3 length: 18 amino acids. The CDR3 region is CASTPGAGLGAENTEAFF. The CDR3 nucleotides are TGCGCCAGCACCCCAGGGGCAGGCCTTGGGGCGGAGAACACTGAAGCTTTCTTT.

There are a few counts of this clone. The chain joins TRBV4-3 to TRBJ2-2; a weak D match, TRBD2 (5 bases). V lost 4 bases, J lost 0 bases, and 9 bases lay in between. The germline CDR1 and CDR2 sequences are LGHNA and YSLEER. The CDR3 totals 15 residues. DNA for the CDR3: TGCGCCAGCAGCCGTAGCGTTTCGAACACCGGGGAGCTGTTTTTT. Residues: CASSRSVSNTGELFF.

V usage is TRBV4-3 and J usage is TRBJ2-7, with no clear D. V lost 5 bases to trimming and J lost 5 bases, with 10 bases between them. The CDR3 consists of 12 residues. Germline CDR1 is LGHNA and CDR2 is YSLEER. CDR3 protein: CASSNQVHEQYF. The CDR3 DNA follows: TGCGCCAGCAGCAATCAGGTCCACGAGCAGTACTTC.

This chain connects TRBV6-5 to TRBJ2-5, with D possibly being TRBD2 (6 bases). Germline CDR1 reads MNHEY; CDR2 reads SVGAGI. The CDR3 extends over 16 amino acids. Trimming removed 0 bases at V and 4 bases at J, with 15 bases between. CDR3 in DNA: TGTGCCAGCAGTTACTCCCGGGAAGCAGCGGGAGAGACCCAGTACTTC. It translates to CASSYSREAAGETQYF.

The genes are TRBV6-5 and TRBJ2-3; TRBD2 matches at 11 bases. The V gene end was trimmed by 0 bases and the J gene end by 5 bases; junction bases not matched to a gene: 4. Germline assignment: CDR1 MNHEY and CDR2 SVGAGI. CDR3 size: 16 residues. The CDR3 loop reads CASSYSPGLAVDTQYF. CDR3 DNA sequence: TGTGCCAGCAGTTACTCACCGGGACTAGCGGTAGATACGCAGTATTTT.

This CDR3 is CASSARDWNNSPLHF. CDR3 DNA sequence: TGTGCCAGTAGTGCCCGGGACTGGAATAATTCACCCCTCCACTTT. The V gene is TRBV19, the J gene TRBJ1-6; D may be TRBD1 (5 bases). Per the germline V gene, CDR1 is LNHDA and CDR2 is SQIVND (reference sequence). Between the trimmed V and J ends, which lost 5 bases and 5 bases, there was a span of 13 bases. The CDR3 is 15 residues long.

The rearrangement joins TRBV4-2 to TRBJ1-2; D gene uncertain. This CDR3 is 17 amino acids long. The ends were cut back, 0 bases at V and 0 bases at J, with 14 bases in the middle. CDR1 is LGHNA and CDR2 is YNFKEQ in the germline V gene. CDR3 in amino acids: CASSQDWRRRANYGYTF. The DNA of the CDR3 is TGTGCCAGCAGCCAAGATTGGCGTAGGAGAGCTAACTATGGCTACACCTTC.

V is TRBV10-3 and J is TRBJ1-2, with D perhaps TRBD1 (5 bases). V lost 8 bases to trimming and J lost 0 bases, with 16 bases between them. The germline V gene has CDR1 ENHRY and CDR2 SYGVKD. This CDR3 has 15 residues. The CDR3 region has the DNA TGTGCCATCGGCGTGATAGGGGCGGCTAACTATGGCTACACCTTC. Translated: CAIGVIGAANYGYTF.

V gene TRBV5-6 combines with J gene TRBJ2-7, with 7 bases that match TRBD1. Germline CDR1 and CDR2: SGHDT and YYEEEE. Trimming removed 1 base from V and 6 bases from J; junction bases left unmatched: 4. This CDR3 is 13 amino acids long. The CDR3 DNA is TGTGCCAGCAGCTTGAACAGGGGACGCGAGCAGTACTTC. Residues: CASSLNRGREQYF.

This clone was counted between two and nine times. The CDR3 DNA is TGTGCCAGCAGAAGGACAGGGAACACCGGGGAGCTGTTTTTT. Its translation: CASRRTGNTGELFF. V is TRBV6-5 and J is TRBJ2-2, with TRBD1 identical over 7 bases. The trim removed 6 bases at V and 1 base at J, leaving 2 bases unmatched. The CDR3 totals 14 residues. Germline CDR1 MNHEY, CDR2 SVGAGI.

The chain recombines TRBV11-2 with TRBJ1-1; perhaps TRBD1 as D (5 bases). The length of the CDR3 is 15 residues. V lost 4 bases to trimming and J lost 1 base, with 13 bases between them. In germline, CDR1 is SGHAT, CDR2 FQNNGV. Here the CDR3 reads CASSYSGDGNTEAFF. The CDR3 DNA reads TGTGCCAGCAGCTATTCGGGGGACGGGAACACTGAAGCTTTCTTT.

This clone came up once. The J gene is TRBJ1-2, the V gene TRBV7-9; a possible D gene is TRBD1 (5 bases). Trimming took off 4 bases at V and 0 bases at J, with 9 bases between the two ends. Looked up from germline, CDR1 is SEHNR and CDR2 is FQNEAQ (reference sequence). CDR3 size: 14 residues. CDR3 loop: CASSSVQANYGYTF. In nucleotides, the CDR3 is TGTGCCAGCAGCTCGGTACAGGCTAACTATGGCTACACCTTC. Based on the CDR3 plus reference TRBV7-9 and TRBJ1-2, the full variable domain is DTGVSQNPRHKITKRGQNVTFRCDPISEHNRLYWYRQTLGQGPEFLTYFQNEAQLEKSRLLSDRFSAERPKGSFSTLEIQRTEQGDSAMYLCASSSVQANYGYTFGSGTRLTVV.

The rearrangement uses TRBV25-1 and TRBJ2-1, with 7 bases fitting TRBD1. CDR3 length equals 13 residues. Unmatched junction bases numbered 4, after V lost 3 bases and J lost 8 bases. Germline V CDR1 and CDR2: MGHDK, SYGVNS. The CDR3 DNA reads TGTGCCAGCAGTGACAGGGGGTTGGATGAGCAGTTCTTC. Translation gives CASSDRGLDEQFF.

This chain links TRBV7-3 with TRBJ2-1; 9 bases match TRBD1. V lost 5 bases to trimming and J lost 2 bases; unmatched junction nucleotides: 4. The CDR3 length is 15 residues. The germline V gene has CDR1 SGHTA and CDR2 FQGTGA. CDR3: CASSPRQGAYNEQFF. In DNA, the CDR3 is TGTGCCAGCAGCCCCCGACAGGGGGCCTACAATGAGCAGTTCTTC.

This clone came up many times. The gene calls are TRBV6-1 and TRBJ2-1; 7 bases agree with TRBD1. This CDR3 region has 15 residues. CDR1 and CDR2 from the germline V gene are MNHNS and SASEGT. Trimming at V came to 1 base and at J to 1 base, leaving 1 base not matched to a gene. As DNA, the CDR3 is TGTGCCAGCAGTGAAGAACAGGGGTCCTACAATGAGCAGTTCTTC. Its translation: CASSEEQGSYNEQFF.

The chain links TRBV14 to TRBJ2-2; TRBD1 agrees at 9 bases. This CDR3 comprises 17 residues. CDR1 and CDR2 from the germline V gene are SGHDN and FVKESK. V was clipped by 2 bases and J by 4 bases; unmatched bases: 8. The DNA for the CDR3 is TGTGCCAGCAGCCAATGGCCCGGGACAGGGACCACCGGGGAGCTGTTTTTT. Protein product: CASSQWPGTGTTGELFF. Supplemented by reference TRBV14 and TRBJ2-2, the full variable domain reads EAGVTQFPSHSVIEKGQTVTLRCDPISGHDNLYWYRRVMGKEIKFLLHFVKESKQDESGMPNNRFLAERTGGTYSTLKVQPAELEDSGVYFCASSQWPGTGTTGELFFGEGSRLTVL.

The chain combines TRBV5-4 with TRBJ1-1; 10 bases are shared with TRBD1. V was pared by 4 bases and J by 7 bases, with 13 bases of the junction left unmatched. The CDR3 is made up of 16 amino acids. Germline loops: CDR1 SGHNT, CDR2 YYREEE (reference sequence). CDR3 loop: CASSAVTGGESLEAFF. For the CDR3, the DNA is TGTGCCAGCAGCGCCGTGACAGGGGGCGAGAGTCTTGAAGCTTTCTTT.

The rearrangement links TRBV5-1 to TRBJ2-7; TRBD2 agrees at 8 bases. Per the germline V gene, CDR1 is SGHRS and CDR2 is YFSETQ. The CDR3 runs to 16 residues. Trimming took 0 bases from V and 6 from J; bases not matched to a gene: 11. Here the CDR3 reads CASSLEGTRTGSEQYF. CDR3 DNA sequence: TGCGCCAGCAGCTTGGAAGGGACTAGGACCGGTAGCGAGCAGTACTTC.

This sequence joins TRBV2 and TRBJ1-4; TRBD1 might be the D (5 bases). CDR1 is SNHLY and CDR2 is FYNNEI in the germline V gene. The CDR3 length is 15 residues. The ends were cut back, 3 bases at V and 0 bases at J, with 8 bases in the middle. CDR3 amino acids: CASSEGHPTNEKLFF. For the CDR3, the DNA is TGTGCCAGCAGTGAGGGGCACCCAACTAATGAAAAACTGTTTTTT.

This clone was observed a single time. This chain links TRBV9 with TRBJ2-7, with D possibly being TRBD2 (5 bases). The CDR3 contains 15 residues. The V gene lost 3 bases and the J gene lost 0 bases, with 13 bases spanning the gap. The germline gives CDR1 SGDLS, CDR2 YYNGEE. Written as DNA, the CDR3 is TGTGCCAGCAGCGCCACCGGAGGCAGCTCCTACGAGCAGTACTTC. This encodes CASSATGGSSYEQYF. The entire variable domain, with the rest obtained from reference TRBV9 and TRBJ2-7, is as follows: DSGVTQTPKHLITATGQRVTLRCSPRSGDLSVYWYQQSLDQGLQFLIQYYNGEERAKGNILERFSAQQFPDLHSELNLSSLELGDSALYFCASSATGGSSYEQYFGPGTRLTVT.

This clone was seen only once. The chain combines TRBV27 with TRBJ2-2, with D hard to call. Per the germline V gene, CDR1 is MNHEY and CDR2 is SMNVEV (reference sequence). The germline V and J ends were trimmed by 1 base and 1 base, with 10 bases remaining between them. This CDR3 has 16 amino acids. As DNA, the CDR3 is TGTGCCAGCAGTTTATTTATCCCAGGGAACACCGGGGAGCTGTTTTTT. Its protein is CASSLFIPGNTGELFF.

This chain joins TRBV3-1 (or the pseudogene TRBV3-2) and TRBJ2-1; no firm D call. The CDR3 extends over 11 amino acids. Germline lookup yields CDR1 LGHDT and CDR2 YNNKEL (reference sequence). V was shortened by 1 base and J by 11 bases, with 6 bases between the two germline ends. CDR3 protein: CASSQGGKQFF. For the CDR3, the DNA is TGTGCCAGCAGCCAAGGCGGAAAGCAGTTCTTC.

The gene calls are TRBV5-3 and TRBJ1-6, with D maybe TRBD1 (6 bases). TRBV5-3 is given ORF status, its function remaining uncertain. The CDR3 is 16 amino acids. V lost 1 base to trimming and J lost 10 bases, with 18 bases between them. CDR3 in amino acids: CARSLTLTGQGSPLHF. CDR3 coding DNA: TGTGCCAGAAGCTTGACCCTTACAGGGCAGGGCTCACCCCTCCACTTT.

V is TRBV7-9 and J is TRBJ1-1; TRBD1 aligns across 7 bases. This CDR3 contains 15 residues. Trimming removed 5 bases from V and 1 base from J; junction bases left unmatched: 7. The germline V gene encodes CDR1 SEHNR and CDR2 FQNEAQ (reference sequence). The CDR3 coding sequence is TGTGCCAGCAGCGTAGGACAGGCCCAGAACACTGAAGCTTTCTTT. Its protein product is CASSVGQAQNTEAFF.

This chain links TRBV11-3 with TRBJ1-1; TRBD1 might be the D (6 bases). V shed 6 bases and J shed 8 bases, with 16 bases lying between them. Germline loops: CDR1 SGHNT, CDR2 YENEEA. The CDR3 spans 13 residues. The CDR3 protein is CASRTRRDNEAFF. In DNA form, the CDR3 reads TGTGCCAGCAGGACGCGCCGGGACAACGAAGCTTTCTTT.

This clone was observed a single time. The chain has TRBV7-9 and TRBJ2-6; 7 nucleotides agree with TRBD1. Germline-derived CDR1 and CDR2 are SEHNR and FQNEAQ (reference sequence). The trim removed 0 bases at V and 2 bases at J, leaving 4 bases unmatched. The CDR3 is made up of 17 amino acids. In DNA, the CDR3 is TGTGCCAGCAGCTTAGCCCCCGGGACAGCTGGGGCCAACGTCCTGACTTTC. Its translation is CASSLAPGTAGANVLTF.

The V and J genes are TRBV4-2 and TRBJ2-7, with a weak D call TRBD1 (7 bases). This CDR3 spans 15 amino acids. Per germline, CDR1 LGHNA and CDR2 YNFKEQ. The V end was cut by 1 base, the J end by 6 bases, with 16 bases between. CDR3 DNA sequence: TGTGCCAGCAGCCAAGTTCGACAGGGAGGAAGCGAGCAGTACTTC. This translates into CASSQVRQGGSEQYF.

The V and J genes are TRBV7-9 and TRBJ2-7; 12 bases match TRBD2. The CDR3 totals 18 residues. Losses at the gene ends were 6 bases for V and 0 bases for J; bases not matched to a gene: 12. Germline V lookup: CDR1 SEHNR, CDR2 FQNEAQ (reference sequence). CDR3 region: CASSSSGGALFSSYEQYF. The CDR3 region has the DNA TGTGCCAGCAGTTCTAGCGGGGGGGCCCTCTTTTCCTCCTACGAGCAGTACTTC.

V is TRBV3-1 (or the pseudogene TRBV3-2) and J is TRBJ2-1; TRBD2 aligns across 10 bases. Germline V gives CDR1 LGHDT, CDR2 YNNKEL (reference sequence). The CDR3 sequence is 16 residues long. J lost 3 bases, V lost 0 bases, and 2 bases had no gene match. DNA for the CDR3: TGTGCCAGCAGCCAAGATAGCGGGGGGATCTACAATGAGCAGTTCTTC. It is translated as CASSQDSGGIYNEQFF.